This TCR beta chain is from a study of cytomegalovirus exposure and HLA in healthy donors. Across the whole study: The approximately 110 validation repertoires were reported in a later analysis to have been generated on the same platform as the roughly 700 first-cohort repertoires.

Clones were read by immunoSEQ multiplex PCR, and TCRdb kept only the in-frame ones, dropping some. The sample contains a few hundred thousand clones, roughly 85% of which appear only once. Details on this clone: Its target is not known.

CDR3 length: 17 amino acids. CDR1 SQVTM and CDR2 ANQGSEA come from the germline V gene. V trimming: 4 bases; J trimming: 5 bases; junction bases outside the gene matches: 14. Regarding the study as a whole: Overall, approximately 180 TCR beta chains were annotated as cytomegalovirus-associated. TCR clusters originating in the first cohort tended to co-occur in the roughly 130 validation repertoires, according to a later analysis.

V and J are TRBV29-1 and TRBJ2-2; 9 bases align to TRBD1. The clonotype was recovered from a young woman in good health and CMV-seronegative. Sequencing was done on a sample of PBMCs. Here the CDR3 DNA reads TGCAGCGTTGGGGGACAGGGAGGTGCGGGTGGAACCGGGGAGCTGTTTTTT. This sequence encodes CSVGGQGGAGGTGELFF.